This TCR beta chain comes out of a study of T-cell reconstitution after alpha-beta-depleted transplantation in children. This clonotype was detected a few times. Preparation of the TCRbeta library involved a method that used unique molecular identifiers. TCRdb reprocessed the PCR reads via MiXCR and lists one record per CDR3 protein. The sample consists of fewer than 120,000 distinct CDR3 sequences, about 9.4% of them appearing once. The sample in question was PBMCs from the stem cell graft donor, obtained from the stem cell graft. This TCR derives from a human donor who donated a stem cell graft to a child with acute lymphoblastic leukemia.

The CDR3 spells CSARRGGMNTEAFF. The CDR3 DNA reads as TGCAGTGCTAGGAGGGGGGGGATGAACACTGAAGCTTTCTTT. This chain joins TRBV20-1 and TRBJ1-1, with TRBD1 as a possible D gene (6 bases). The CDR3 totals 14 residues. V was cut by 3 bases and J by 0 bases, with 11 bases left in between. Germline V CDR1 and CDR2: DFQATT, SNEGSKA (reference sequence).